The clone carrying this T cell receptor (beta chain) has a handful of counts. The antigen is unknown. This CDR3 comprises 13 residues. Germline V gene lookup returns CDR1 MNHNS and CDR2 SASEGT. Trimming cost V 3 bases and J 4 bases, with 4 bases left between them. The data belong to a study of blood T cells in healthy people across ages. Study-level findings and limits: Naive and antigen-experienced cells were not separated, limiting conclusive comparison.

A second PCR of 7 to 11 cycles used a sample-barcoded 5' primer and a J-beta primer mix. TCRdb reanalysed the 5' RACE reads using MiXCR and keeps one entry per CDR3 protein. The sample holds approximately 1,000,000 distinct CDR3 sequences, around 43% seen once. Source material: blood. This TCR was sampled from an older woman in good health. V gene TRBV6-1 combines with J gene TRBJ2-6; D remains ambiguous. CDR3 sequence reads: CASSERGANVLTF. CDR3 DNA: TGTGCCAGCAGTGAGAGGGGGGCCAACGTCCTGACTTTC.